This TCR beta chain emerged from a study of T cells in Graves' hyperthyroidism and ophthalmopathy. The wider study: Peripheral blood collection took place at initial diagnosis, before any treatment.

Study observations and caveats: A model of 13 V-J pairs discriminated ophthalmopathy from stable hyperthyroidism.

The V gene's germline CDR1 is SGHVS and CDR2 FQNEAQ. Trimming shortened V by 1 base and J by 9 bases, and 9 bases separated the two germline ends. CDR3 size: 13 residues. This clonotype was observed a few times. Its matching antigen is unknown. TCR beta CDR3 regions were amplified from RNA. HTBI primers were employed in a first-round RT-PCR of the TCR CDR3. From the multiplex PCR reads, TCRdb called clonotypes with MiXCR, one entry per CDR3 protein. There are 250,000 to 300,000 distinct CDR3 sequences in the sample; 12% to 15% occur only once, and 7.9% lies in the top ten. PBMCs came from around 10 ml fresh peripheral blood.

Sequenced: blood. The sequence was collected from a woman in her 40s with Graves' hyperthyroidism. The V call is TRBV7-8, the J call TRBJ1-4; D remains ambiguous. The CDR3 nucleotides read TGTGCCAGCAGCTTAGGCCCGGGCAAAAAACTGTTTTTT. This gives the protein CASSLGPGKKLFF.